One sample yielded the 24 T cell receptor beta chains listed below, sequenced in a study of T-cell reconstitution after alpha-beta-depleted transplantation in children. Preparing the TCRbeta library involved the use of unique molecular identifiers. TCRdb re-analysed the PCR reads in MiXCR, keeping a single row per CDR3 protein. Counted here are about 610,000 distinct CDR3 sequences, under 12% occurring once; the ten biggest clones make up 3.5% to 5%. The specimen comprised PBMCs from the stem cell graft donor, sampled from the stem cell graft. The receptors were gathered from a human donor who donated a stem cell graft to a child with acute myeloid leukemia.

This clonotype has a count of ten or more. This chain connects TRBV7-9 to TRBJ2-3; D is uncertain. Per germline, CDR1 SEHNR and CDR2 FQNEAQ (reference sequence). V was trimmed by 1 base and J by 0 bases, leaving 8 bases between them. This CDR3 is 15 amino acids long. CDR3 coding DNA: TGTGCCAGCAGCTTAGAGGCAGCCAGCACAGATACGCAGTATTTT. This encodes CASSLEAASTDTQYF.

The chain joins TRBV7-9 to TRBJ2-7; a weak D match, TRBD2 (5 bases). There are 13 residues in the CDR3. The germline V and J ends were trimmed by 5 bases and 5 bases, with 13 bases remaining between them. The germline V gene has CDR1 SEHNR and CDR2 FQNEAQ (reference sequence). CDR3 nucleotide sequence: TGTGCCAGCAGCCTAGGTGGACTTGACGAGCAGTACTTC. Translating it yields CASSLGGLDEQYF.

V gene TRBV3-1 combines with J gene TRBJ2-1; D may be TRBD1 or TRBD2 (5 bases each). The germline CDR1 and CDR2 sequences are LGHDT and YNNKEL (reference sequence). This CDR3 has 12 residues. Between the trimmed V and J ends, which lost 4 bases and 9 bases, there was a span of 10 bases. The DNA of the CDR3 is TGTGCCAGCAGCCTAGGGGAGTTTGAGCAGTTCTTC. This encodes CASSLGEFEQFF.

This clonotype has more than one count but fewer than ten. This sequence joins TRBV6-2 or TRBV6-3 and TRBJ2-7, with TRBD2 identical over 9 bases. J gave up 5 bases and V 2 bases, and 7 bases lay outside the gene matches. The CDR3 has 15 amino acids. CDR1 and CDR2 from the germline V gene are MNHEY and SVGEGT. The CDR3 bases are TGTGCCAGCAGTTACGGGGGAGCGGGAGGCAACGAGCAGTACTTC. It yields the protein CASSYGGAGGNEQYF.

The chain carries TRBV7-2 and TRBJ2-1; D is perhaps TRBD1 or TRBD2 (6 bases each). Germline V gene data show CDR1 as SGHTA and CDR2 as FQGNSA. The CDR3 covers 17 residues. V lost 2 bases, J lost 3 bases, and 17 bases lay in between. The CDR3 DNA follows: TGTGCCAGCAGCTTACGCCGGGGGCAGGGGAACTACAATGAGCAGTTCTTC. This codes for CASSLRRGQGNYNEQFF.

This chain links TRBV5-1 with TRBJ2-3; TRBD2 might be the D (6 bases). CDR1 is SGHRS and CDR2 is YFSETQ in the germline V gene. The CDR3 length is 16 residues. V was shortened by 4 bases and J by 3 bases, with 18 bases between the two germline ends. The CDR3 spells CASSLPRDFLTDTQYF. In DNA form, the CDR3 reads TGCGCCAGCAGCCTCCCCCGGGACTTCCTAACAGATACGCAGTATTTT.

The CDR3 protein is CASSLQQRQYF. The CDR3 nucleotides are TGTGCCAGCAGCTTACAGCAGCGGCAGTATTTT. This rearrangement joins TRBV7-9 to TRBJ2-3; no clear D. V lost 2 bases and J 11 bases, leaving 8 bases between the germline ends. Germline values: CDR1 SEHNR, CDR2 FQNEAQ (reference sequence). The CDR3 is made up of 11 amino acids.

The rearrangement uses TRBV15 and TRBJ2-3, with unresolved D. Germline V CDR1 and CDR2: LNHNV, YYDKDF (reference sequence). V lost 2 bases and J lost 4, with 10 bases in between. The CDR3 runs to 14 residues. The CDR3 nucleotides are TGTGCCACCAGCAGACTAGTTGTTCCAGATACGCAGTATTTT. Translation: CATSRLVVPDTQYF. The full variable domain, completed using reference TRBV15 and TRBJ2-3, is DAMVIQNPRYQVTQFGKPVTLSCSQTLNHNVMYWYQQKSSQAPKLLFHYYDKDFNNEADTPDNFQSRRPNTSFCFLDIRSPGLGDTAMYLCATSRLVVPDTQYFGPGTRLTVL.

This chain joins TRBV29-1 and TRBJ1-1; D is unresolved. The CDR3 consists of 10 residues. V shed 6 bases and J shed 3 bases, with 5 bases lying between them. Germline V gene sequence: CDR1 SQVTM, CDR2 ANQGSEA. This CDR3 reads CSVGYTEAFF. The CDR3 DNA is TGCAGCGTAGGTTACACTGAAGCTTTCTTT.

The sample holds many counts of this clonotype. This rearrangement joins TRBV5-1 to TRBJ1-1, with TRBD1 matching over 9 bases. Per the germline V gene, CDR1 is SGHRS and CDR2 is YFSETQ. The CDR3 sequence is 14 residues long. With V trimmed by 4 bases and J by 4 bases, 5 bases remained unmatched. CDR3 region: CASSPSTGGTEAFF. In DNA, the CDR3 is TGCGCCAGCAGCCCCTCGACAGGGGGCACTGAAGCTTTCTTT.

This clonotype was detected only a few times. V is TRBV29-1 and J is TRBJ2-3; 13 nucleotides match TRBD2. CDR1 and CDR2 (germline): SQVTM, ANQGSEA. The J segment lost 4 bases and the V segment lost 5 bases, leaving 6 bases of the junction unmatched. The CDR3 has 15 amino acids. CDR3 coding DNA: TGCAGCGTTAAACGGACTAGCGGGAGTGCAGATACGCAGTATTTT. This sequence encodes CSVKRTSGSADTQYF.

This clonotype was counted many times. DNA of the CDR3: TGTGCCAGCAGTGAACCGACTAGCGGTTTAATCAACAATGAGCAGTTCTTC. As protein: CASSEPTSGLINNEQFF. V is TRBV25-1 and J is TRBJ2-1, with 9 bases matching TRBD2. The CDR3 extends over 17 amino acids. CDR1 MGHDK and CDR2 SYGVNS come from the germline V gene. The V and J ends lost 2 bases and 5 bases, in that order; junction bases with no gene match: 10.

In its sample, this clonotype was seen many times. This chain joins TRBV12-3 or TRBV12-4 and TRBJ2-1; TRBD2 aligns across 9 bases. With V trimmed by 0 bases and J by 10 bases, 4 bases remained unmatched. The CDR3 is 14 amino acids. The CDR3 coding sequence is TGTGCCAGCAGTTTAGCTCTAGCGGGGAGGGAGCAGTTCTTC. This translates into CASSLALAGREQFF.

This clonotype has more than one count but fewer than ten. The chain uses TRBV29-1 and TRBJ1-1, with 10 nucleotides matching TRBD1. Germline V gene data show CDR1 as SQVTM and CDR2 as ANQGSEA. The V and J ends lost 4 bases and 1 base, in that order; junction bases with no gene match: 3. The CDR3 loop spans 14 amino acids. CDR3 coding DNA: TGCAGCGTTGCGACAGGGGGCGCGAACACTGAAGCTTTCTTT. Its translation is CSVATGGANTEAFF.

This clonotype came up many times. The chain has TRBV12-3 or TRBV12-4 and TRBJ2-7; D not resolved. The CDR3 totals 12 residues. V lost 5 bases and J lost 3, with 8 bases in between. The CDR3 DNA reads as TGTGCCAGCAGTCAAACAAGCTACGAGCAGTACTTC. Its protein is CASSQTSYEQYF.

There are a few counts of this clonotype. V and J are TRBV20-1 and TRBJ2-1; D unclear. The CDR3 consists of 11 residues. Germline loops: CDR1 DFQATT, CDR2 SNEGSKA (reference sequence). Trimming pared 6 bases from V and 6 bases from J, leaving 9 bases between. This CDR3 is CSAKRPNEQFF. CDR3 nucleotides: TGCAGTGCAAAAAGACCCAATGAGCAGTTCTTC.

About this clonotype: In this CDR3 the conserved last residue, phenylalanine or tryptophan, is missing, so a read error is likely. It is unclear where the CDR3 begins or ends on the DNA, so no DNA is shown, and the CDR3 is as TCRdb lists it. This rearrangement joins TRBV5-1 to TRBJ2-7; the DNA was not used to check the table's D call, TRBD2. Ends included, the CDR3 has 16 residues. The germline V gene encodes CDR1 SGHRS and CDR2 YFSETQ. CDR3 protein: CASSLASREPSGSVTY.

This chain joins TRBV5-1 and TRBJ2-3; 7 bases fit TRBD2. The CDR3 spans 17 residues. Germline loops: CDR1 SGHRS, CDR2 YFSETQ. After removal of 1 base from V and 2 bases from J, the junction contained 10 bases not matched to a gene. The CDR3 DNA reads TGCGCCAGCAGCTTGATGCGGCGGGAGCTGGCCACAGATACGCAGTATTTT. Encoded protein: CASSLMRRELATDTQYF.

This clonotype was observed a few times. This rearrangement joins TRBV28 to TRBJ2-3; tentative D call: TRBD2 (6 bases). The V and J ends lost 5 bases and 4 bases respectively, with 16 bases between them. The CDR3 has 15 amino acids. CDR1 and CDR2 from the germline V gene are MDHEN and SYDVKM. The chain's CDR3 is CASSLGTLGPDTQYF. The CDR3 nucleotides read TGTGCCAGCAGTCTCGGGACTCTCGGGCCAGATACGCAGTATTTT.

This clonotype was observed a handful of times. The chain uses TRBV20-1 and TRBJ1-4; the D is unclear. The CDR3 loop spans 16 amino acids. Germline V lookup: CDR1 DFQATT, CDR2 SNEGSKA (reference sequence). V shed 0 bases and J shed 7 bases, with 18 bases lying between them. The CDR3 DNA is TGCAGTGCTAGAGATTCTTCCGTGGCGTCGCGTGAAAAACTGTTTTTT. Encoded protein: CSARDSSVASREKLFF.

This clonotype has more than one count but fewer than ten. The chain links TRBV20-1 to TRBJ1-3; D unresolved. The CDR3 totals 10 residues. V was clipped by 6 bases and J by 7 bases, with 7 bases between them. CDR1 is DFQATT, CDR2 SNEGSKA, per germline (reference sequence). Here the CDR3 DNA reads TGCAGTGCCTCACACAACACCATATATTTT. Protein product: CSASHNTIYF.

The J gene is TRBJ2-2, the V gene TRBV29-1; unclear D gene. Trimming removed 7 bases at V and 2 bases at J, with 17 bases between. The CDR3 has 15 residues. The V gene's germline CDR1 is SQVTM and CDR2 ANQGSEA. CDR3 nucleotides: TGCAGCGCCATGGCAAGCCGCGGCAACACCGGGGAGCTGTTTTTT. It codes for CSAMASRGNTGELFF.

This clonotype was seen a few times. The chain recombines TRBV28 with TRBJ2-5; 10 nucleotides agree with TRBD2. V dropped 6 bases and J dropped 2; count of bases not matched to a gene: 6. This CDR3 has 15 amino acids. Germline V CDR1 and CDR2: MDHEN, SYDVKM. This CDR3 is CASSPTSGRQETQYF. As DNA, the CDR3 is TGTGCCAGCAGCCCGACTAGCGGGCGACAAGAGACCCAGTACTTC.

This clonotype was seen ten or more times. J is TRBJ2-5 and V is TRBV5-5, with TRBD1 identical over 7 bases. The germline gives CDR1 SGHKS, CDR2 YYEKEE (reference sequence). The CDR3 has 15 amino acids. J gave up 5 bases and V 4 bases, and 11 bases lay outside the gene matches. This CDR3 is CASSRDSPEGETQYF. CDR3 nucleotides: TGTGCCAGCAGCCGGGACAGCCCTGAGGGCGAGACCCAGTACTTC.